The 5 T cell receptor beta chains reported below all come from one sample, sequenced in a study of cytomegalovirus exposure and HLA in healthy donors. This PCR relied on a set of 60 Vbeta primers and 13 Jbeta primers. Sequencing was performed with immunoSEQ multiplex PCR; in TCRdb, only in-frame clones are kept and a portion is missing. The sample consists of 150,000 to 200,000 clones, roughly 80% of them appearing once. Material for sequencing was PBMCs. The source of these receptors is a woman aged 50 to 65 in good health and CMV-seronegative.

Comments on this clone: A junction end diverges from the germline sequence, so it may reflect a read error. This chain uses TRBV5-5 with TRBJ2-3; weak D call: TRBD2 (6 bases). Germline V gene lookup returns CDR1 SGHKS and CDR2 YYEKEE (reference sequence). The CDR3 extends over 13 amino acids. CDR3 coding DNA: TGTGCCAGCAGCTTGGATTCGCGGGATAGGCAGTATTTT. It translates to CASSLDSRDRQYF.

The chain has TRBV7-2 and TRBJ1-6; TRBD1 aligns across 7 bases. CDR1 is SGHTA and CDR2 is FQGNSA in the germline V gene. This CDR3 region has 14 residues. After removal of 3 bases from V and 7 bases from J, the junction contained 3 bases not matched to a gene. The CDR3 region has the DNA TGTGCCAGCAGCTTGGGACAGCAAAATTCACCCCTCCACTTT. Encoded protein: CASSLGQQNSPLHF.

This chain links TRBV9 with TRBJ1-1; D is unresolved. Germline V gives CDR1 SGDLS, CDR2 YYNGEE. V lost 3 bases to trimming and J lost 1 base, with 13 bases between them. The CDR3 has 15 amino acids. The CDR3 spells CASSAIGGSNTEAFF. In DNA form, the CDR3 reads TGTGCCAGCAGCGCCATTGGAGGGTCGAACACTGAAGCTTTCTTT.

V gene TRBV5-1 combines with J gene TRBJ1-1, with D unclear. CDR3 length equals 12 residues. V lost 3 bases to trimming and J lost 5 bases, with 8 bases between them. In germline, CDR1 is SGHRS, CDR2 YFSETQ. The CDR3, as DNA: TGCGCCAGCAGCTCGTACGAGACTGAAGCTTTCTTT. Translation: CASSSYETEAFF.

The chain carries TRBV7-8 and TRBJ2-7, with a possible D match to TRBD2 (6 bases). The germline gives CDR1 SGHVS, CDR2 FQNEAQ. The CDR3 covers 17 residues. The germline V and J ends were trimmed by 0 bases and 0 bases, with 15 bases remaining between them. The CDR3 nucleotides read TGTGCCAGCAGCTTAGCTCGCTCTAGCGTTCTCTCCTACGAGCAGTACTTC. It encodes CASSLARSSVLSYEQYF.